Presented here are 10 T cell receptor beta chains from one specimen sequenced in a study of regulatory T cells in long-lasting Graves disease. Combining iRepertoire HTBI primers with Arm-PCR of CDR3 regions, the authors built TCR beta libraries. TCRdb used MiXCR to reprocess the multiplex PCR reads, holding one entry per CDR3 protein. Of 450,000 to 700,000 distinct CDR3 sequences in the sample, about 13% are singletons; the top ten hold 8% to 10%. Noted time point: newly diagnosed GD, antithyroid drugs for less than 3 months. With RNA extracted from PBMCs as input, the TCR library was made. Separately, the same data were catalogued under a study of T cells in Graves' hyperthyroidism and ophthalmopathy.

Sequencing was performed on peripheral blood mononuclear cells (PBMCs), taken at new diagnosis, from a patient treated with antithyroid drugs. Receptor source: a young man with Graves disease.

Many counts were recorded for this clonotype. V and J are TRBV7-9 and TRBJ2-3, with D possibly being TRBD1 (6 bases). The CDR3 is 15 residues long. Germline CDR1 and CDR2: SEHNR and FQNEAQ (reference sequence). Trimming shortened V by 5 bases and J by 4 bases, and 16 bases separated the two germline ends. This chain's CDR3 is CASSPRQGSPDTQYF. CDR3 sequence (DNA): TGTGCCAGCAGCCCCAGGCAGGGGAGCCCAGATACGCAGTATTTT.

This chain joins TRBV13 and TRBJ2-2; 8 bases agree with TRBD1. The CDR3 is made up of 14 amino acids. Germline CDR1 PRHDT, CDR2 FYEKMQ (reference sequence). The V segment lost 2 bases and the J segment 6 bases; nucleotides outside the gene matches: 2. This chain's CDR3 is CASSLQGAAGELFF. The CDR3 coding sequence is TGTGCCAGCAGCTTACAGGGGGCGGCCGGGGAGCTGTTTTTT.

Regarding this clonotype: This may be a read error: a much more frequent sequence differs by one nucleotide. The chain recombines TRBV2 with TRBJ1-1, with 7 bases that match TRBD1. Germline V gene lookup returns CDR1 SNHLY and CDR2 FYNNEI. The CDR3 has 13 residues. The CDR3 spells CAGSWDRNTEAFF. CDR3 nucleotide sequence: TGTGCCGGCAGTTGGGACAGGAACACTGAAGCTTTCTTT.

This clonotype has more than one count but fewer than ten. The chain has TRBV10-1 and TRBJ2-1, with 12 bases matching TRBD2. Trimming at V came to 6 bases and at J to 8 bases, leaving 5 bases not matched to a gene. Germline lookup yields CDR1 WNHNN and CDR2 SYGVQD (reference sequence). This CDR3 spans 14 amino acids. This CDR3 is CASRATSGSDEQFF. DNA of the CDR3: TGCGCCAGCAGAGCGACTAGCGGGAGCGATGAGCAGTTCTTC.

At least ten counts were recorded for this clonotype. The chain uses TRBV6-1 and TRBJ2-1, with 7 bases lining up with TRBD2. This CDR3 is 14 amino acids long. The germline gives CDR1 MNHNS, CDR2 SASEGT. V gave up 6 bases and J gave up 5 bases; unmatched junction bases: 7. The CDR3 protein is CASRPGTTHNEQFF. Here the CDR3 DNA reads TGTGCCAGCAGGCCCGGGACTACCCACAATGAGCAGTTCTTC.

This clonotype has more than one count but fewer than ten. V usage is TRBV18 and J usage is TRBJ2-4, with D possibly matching TRBD2 (6 bases). Germline lookup yields CDR1 KGHSH and CDR2 LQKENI. Trimming shortened V by 5 bases and J by 0 bases, and 20 bases separated the two germline ends. This CDR3 spans 18 amino acids. CDR3 amino acids: CASSAPWRGDLAKNIQYF. For the CDR3, the DNA is TGTGCCAGCTCAGCCCCATGGAGGGGAGACCTAGCCAAAAACATTCAGTACTTC.

The sample holds a few counts of this clonotype. The chain uses TRBV9 and TRBJ2-2; a weak D match, TRBD2 (5 bases). Germline CDR1 and CDR2: SGDLS and YYNGEE. V was clipped by 3 bases and J by 5 bases, with 14 bases between them. The CDR3 runs to 15 residues. In DNA form, the CDR3 reads TGTGCCAGCAGCGCGAGCGGAGTGGAGACCGGGGAGCTGTTTTTT. Its protein is CASSASGVETGELFF.

This clonotype was seen at least ten times. The CDR3 reads CASSLETGQGSEQYF. In DNA, the CDR3 is TGCGCCAGCAGCTTGGAAACGGGACAGGGTAGCGAGCAGTACTTC. The gene calls are TRBV5-1 and TRBJ2-7, with 9 bases that match TRBD1. CDR1 is SGHRS, CDR2 YFSETQ, per germline. The CDR3 consists of 15 residues. The trim removed 0 bases at V and 6 bases at J, leaving 7 bases unmatched.

This clonotype was seen a few times. This sequence joins TRBV5-6 and TRBJ2-1; possibly TRBD2 for D (5 bases). This CDR3 is 15 amino acids long. The V end lost 0 bases, the J end lost 4 bases, and 11 bases lay between the germline ends. CDR1 is SGHDT, CDR2 YYEEEE, per germline. The CDR3 loop reads CASSLEVGGYNEQFF. CDR3 DNA sequence: TGTGCCAGCAGCTTGGAGGTAGGAGGATACAATGAGCAGTTCTTC.

This clonotype has more than one count but fewer than ten. J is TRBJ1-6 and V is TRBV9, with 10 bases lining up with TRBD1. There are 16 residues in the CDR3. J gave up 8 bases and V 4 bases, and 9 bases lay outside the gene matches. The germline V gene has CDR1 SGDLS and CDR2 YYNGEE. In DNA, the CDR3 is TGTGCCAGCAGCTCAGCCGGGACAGGGGTCGATTCACCCCTCCACTTT. Protein: CASSSAGTGVDSPLHF. Drawing the rest from reference TRBV9 and TRBJ1-6, the complete variable domain is DSGVTQTPKHLITATGQRVTLRCSPRSGDLSVYWYQQSLDQGLQFLIQYYNGEERAKGNILERFSAQQFPDLHSELNLSSLELGDSALYFCASSSAGTGVDSPLHFGNGTRLTVT.